The TCR beta chain described here comes from a study of cytomegalovirus exposure and HLA in healthy donors. There are 13 residues in the CDR3. Per germline, CDR1 SNHLY and CDR2 FYNNEI. Trimming took 8 bases from V and 7 from J, leaving 14 bases between them. Notes on this clone: Its cognate antigen is unknown.

The protocol was immunoSEQ multiplex PCR, while the TCRdb copy is restricted to in-frame clones and leaves out a portion. The table records some 210,000 clones, roughly 83% of them present only once. Study results and caveats: Subsequent analysis found a tendency for first-cohort TCR clusters to co-occur within the 90 to 150 validation repertoires. Using the classifier, cytomegalovirus status was reportedly diagnosed with high specificity and sensitivity. According to the study, roughly 160 TCR beta chains were cytomegalovirus-associated.

While the first cohort had 600 to 850 subjects, the donors belonged to the separate validation cohort of 100 to 150 subjects. Sequenced material: PBMCs. This sequence was found in a woman aged 18-29 years in good health and CMV-seronegative. This rearrangement joins TRBV2 to TRBJ2-2, with D perhaps matching TRBD2 (5 bases). The CDR3: CASSRESGGELFF. The CDR3 nucleotides are TGTGCCAGCTCAAGGGAGAGTGGCGGGGAGCTGTTTTTT.